This T cell receptor (beta chain) was documented in a study of blood T cell repertoires in COVID-19. The CDR3 is 15 amino acids. From germline, CDR1 is SGHKS and CDR2 YYEKEE (reference sequence). With V trimmed by 4 bases and J by 7 bases, 7 bases remained unmatched. How the authors handled the data: Researchers report that nucleated cell counts were estimated from reference gene primer amplification. The assay was immunoSEQ multiplex PCR, and TCRdb's table has in-frame clones only and misses some. The V and J calls and clone size are taken from that table; D and trimming were inferred from the DNA. The sample yields about 130,000 clones, around 82% seen once.

What was sequenced was peripheral blood. The origin of this receptor is a woman aged 30 to 39 who had recovered from COVID-19. The chain is built from TRBV5-5 and TRBJ1-4; 10 bases map to TRBD1. As DNA, the CDR3 is TGTGCCAGCAGCGCGATGGGACAGGGGACTGAAAAACTGTTTTTT. Translating it yields CASSAMGQGTEKLFF. Drawing the rest from reference TRBV5-5 and TRBJ1-4, the complete variable domain is DAGVTQSPTHLIKTRGQQVTLRCSPISGHKSVSWYQQVLGQGPQFIFQYYEKEERGRGNFPDRFSARQFPNYSSELNVNALLLGDSALYLCASSAMGQGTEKLFFGSGTQLSVL.